Shown below are 23 T cell receptor beta chains from a single sample sequenced in a study of glioma-infiltrating T cells. The iRepertoire nested amplicon-rescue multiplex PCR amplified TCR alpha and beta CDR3s from RNA. TCRdb reanalysed the multiplex PCR reads using MiXCR and keeps one entry per CDR3 protein. The sample records approximately 400,000 distinct CDR3 sequences, approximately 42% being singletons. The sequenced material came from glioma tissue, nonneoplastic brain tissue, or PBMCs (not recorded which). All receptors come from a human donor with low-grade glioma or glioblastoma, undergoing nonglioma brain surgery, or in good health (not recorded which).

This clonotype was detected only a few times. This chain uses TRBV3-1 with TRBJ1-1; maybe TRBD1 (5 bases). This CDR3 region has 13 residues. Germline CDR1 LGHDT, CDR2 YNNKEL (reference sequence). The germline V and J ends were trimmed by 5 bases and 0 bases, with 7 bases remaining between them. The CDR3 DNA is TGTGCCAGCAGCAGCAGGGTGAACACTGAAGCTTTCTTT. Its protein is CASSSRVNTEAFF.

Here the CDR3 reads CASSQGTDRGLTYGYTF. CDR3 bases: TGCGCCAGCAGCCAGGGTACTGACAGGGGATTAACCTATGGCTACACCTTC. The rearrangement uses TRBV4-1 and TRBJ1-2; TRBD1 aligns across 8 bases. This CDR3 comprises 17 residues. The germline V gene encodes CDR1 MGHRA and CDR2 YSYEKL. The junction had 13 bases not matched to a gene; V was cut back by 3 bases and J by 4 bases.

The genes are TRBV6-1 and TRBJ2-3; TRBD2 aligns across 7 bases. Germline loops: CDR1 MNHNS, CDR2 SASEGT. The CDR3 runs 16 residues. Losses at the gene ends were 2 bases for V and 5 bases for J; bases not matched to a gene: 10. CDR3 loop: CASSERVGGQGDTQYF. CDR3 coding DNA: TGTGCCAGCAGTGAACGGGTGGGAGGGCAGGGAGATACGCAGTATTTT.

The CDR3 spells CSAGSGIGHPTEAFF. The CDR3 nucleotides are TGCAGTGCTGGGTCCGGGATAGGCCATCCCACTGAAGCTTTCTTT. The rearrangement joins TRBV20-1 to TRBJ1-1, with D unclear. Germline assignment: CDR1 DFQATT and CDR2 SNEGSKA (reference sequence). The CDR3 consists of 15 residues. Between the trimmed V and J ends, which lost 5 bases and 4 bases, there was a span of 20 bases.

The CDR3 DNA reads TGTGCCAGCATTTATGCGAAGGGGGCCGACTATGGCTACACCTTC. This gives the protein CASIYAKGADYGYTF. The chain recombines TRBV27 with TRBJ1-2; 7 bases line up with TRBD1. The CDR3 has 15 amino acids. Trimming removed 7 bases from V and 3 bases from J; junction bases left unmatched: 11. CDR1 MNHEY and CDR2 SMNVEV come from the germline V gene (reference sequence).

Comment on this clonotype: A read error may explain this, as a much larger clone is one base away. The chain uses TRBV6-1 and TRBJ2-7; 8 bases agree with TRBD1. J gave up 7 bases and V 11 bases, and 10 bases lay outside the gene matches. The CDR3 runs to 12 residues. CDR1 is MNHNS, CDR2 SASEGT, per germline. The CDR3 DNA is TGTGCCTCGAGGCAGGGGGCGAATGAGCAGTACTTC. Translated, it gives CASRQGANEQYF.

Concerning this clonotype: Just one base apart from a much larger clone, this may be a read error. The chain is built from TRBV20-1 and TRBJ1-5; D is uncertain. The ends were cut back, 5 bases at V and 1 base at J, with 15 bases in the middle. This CDR3 has 15 residues. The germline CDR1 and CDR2 sequences are DFQATT and SNEGSKA (reference sequence). Here the CDR3 reads CSAGLPGVSNQPQHF. The CDR3 DNA reads TGCAGTGCTGGTCTACCCGGGGTGAGCAATCAGCCCCAGCATTTT.

This clonotype came up a few times. The chain couples TRBV28 to TRBJ2-1; maybe TRBD1 (5 bases). Deletions cut 2 bases from V and 1 base from J, with 9 bases between. CDR1 and CDR2 from the germline V gene are MDHEN and SYDVKM. The CDR3 loop spans 15 amino acids. Written as DNA, the CDR3 is TGTGCCAGCAGTTTAGAGACAGCATCCTACAATGAGCAGTTCTTC. Protein sequence: CASSLETASYNEQFF.

J is TRBJ2-1 and V is TRBV20-1; 7 positions match TRBD2. The germline CDR1 and CDR2 sequences are DFQATT and SNEGSKA (reference sequence). The CDR3 loop spans 15 amino acids. V trimming: 2 bases; J trimming: 6 bases; junction bases outside the gene matches: 10. The CDR3 loop reads CSARRRGRARNEQFF. CDR3 bases: TGCAGTGCTAGACGTAGAGGGAGGGCCCGCAATGAGCAGTTCTTC.

There are a few counts of this clonotype. The CDR3 here is CASSLTFGGGPRNEQFF. The CDR3 nucleotides are TGTGCCAGCAGCTTAACGTTTGGGGGAGGCCCCAGGAATGAGCAGTTCTTC. The chain links TRBV7-3 to TRBJ2-1, with D possibly being TRBD2 (6 bases). The CDR3 has 17 amino acids. Deletions cut 0 bases from V and 7 bases from J, with 19 bases between. In germline, CDR1 is SGHTA, CDR2 FQGTGA. Using reference TRBV7-3 and TRBJ2-1 for the parts outside the CDR3, the full variable domain is GAGVSQTPSNKVTEKGKYVELRCDPISGHTALYWYRQSLGQGPEFLIYFQGTGAADDSGLPNDRFFAVRPEGSVSTLKIQRTERGDSAVYLCASSLTFGGGPRNEQFFGPGTRLTVL.

The CDR3 coding sequence is TGCAGTGCTAGCGACTCCACACGGGGGGCACCCTACGAGCAGTACTTC. Translation gives CSASDSTRGAPYEQYF. The chain joins TRBV20-1 to TRBJ2-7, with a tentative D call TRBD2 (7 bases). The CDR3 runs 16 residues. Germline CDR1 is DFQATT and CDR2 is SNEGSKA (reference sequence). V lost 3 bases to trimming and J lost 2 bases, with 20 bases between them.

The CDR3 DNA is TGTGCCAGCAGTCAACGGGACAGGGAGGCCTACGAGCAGTACTTC. Encoded protein: CASSQRDREAYEQYF. The V gene is TRBV6-5, the J gene TRBJ2-7; 9 bases align to TRBD1. CDR1 and CDR2 from the germline V gene are MNHEY and SVGAGI. This CDR3 is 15 amino acids long. After removal of 5 bases from V and 2 bases from J, the junction contained 7 bases not matched to a gene.

The chain is built from TRBV6-6 and TRBJ2-7; D not resolved. Trimming left V 0 bases short and J 0 bases short, with 12 bases between. The CDR3 extends over 16 amino acids. Germline V gene data show CDR1 as MNHNY and CDR2 as SVGAGI (reference sequence). The chain's CDR3 is CASSYSGLWGSYEQYF. CDR3 nucleotide sequence: TGTGCCAGCAGTTACTCGGGTTTGTGGGGCTCCTACGAGCAGTACTTC.

Regarding this clonotype: This may stem from a read error, because a much larger clone lies one nucleotide away. The chain joins TRBV20-1 to TRBJ1-6; D may be TRBD1 (6 bases). Germline loops: CDR1 DFQATT, CDR2 SNEGSKA (reference sequence). The CDR3 is 15 residues long. The CDR3 region has the DNA TGCAGTGCTAGACCACCGGGACACGATAATTTACCCCTCCACTTT. Its translation is CSARPPGHDNLPLHF.

This clonotype was detected ten times or more. This chain uses TRBV20-1 with TRBJ1-5; no definite D call. This CDR3 has 12 amino acids. V gave up 1 base and J gave up 5 bases, with 6 bases separating them. CDR1 DFQATT and CDR2 SNEGSKA come from the germline V gene (reference sequence). CDR3 amino acids: CSARVADQPQHF. Here the CDR3 DNA reads TGCAGTGCTAGAGTCGCCGATCAGCCCCAGCATTTT.

J is TRBJ2-7 and V is TRBV20-1; D remains unclear. The CDR3 is made up of 13 amino acids. V lost 5 bases to trimming and J lost 0 bases, with 11 bases between them. Germline V lookup: CDR1 DFQATT, CDR2 SNEGSKA (reference sequence). CDR3 in amino acids: CSARVWGSYEQYF. Here the CDR3 DNA reads TGCAGTGCTCGGGTCTGGGGCTCCTACGAGCAGTACTTC.

To note about this clonotype: At one boundary the junction diverges from the germline segment, which might be a read error. The CDR3 DNA sequence: TGTGCCGGCAGTTTTCCTCTCGTTGGGACGAACACTGAAGCTTTCTTT. Protein: CAGSFPLVGTNTEAFF. The rearrangement links TRBV27 to TRBJ1-1; TRBD1 might be the D (5 bases). Germline V CDR1 and CDR2: MNHEY, SMNVEV (reference sequence). The CDR3 sequence is 16 residues long.

A word on this clonotype: Being one base from a much bigger clone, this may be a read error. J is TRBJ1-2 and V is TRBV7-2; D is uncertain. CDR3 size: 13 residues. CDR1 is SGHTA, CDR2 FQGNSA, per germline. Deletions cut 6 bases from V and 4 bases from J, with 12 bases between. The CDR3 nucleotides are TGTGCCAGCAGTCGGGAACGTATCTATGGCTACACCTTC. It is translated as CASSRERIYGYTF.

The V call is TRBV4-2, the J call TRBJ2-7, with D hard to call. The end of the DNA is better explained by TRBJ2-5, so the J call may be wrong. The CDR3 loop spans 14 amino acids. The germline V gene has CDR1 LGHNA and CDR2 YNFKEQ. Here the CDR3 DNA reads TGTGCCAGCAGCTTAGGATTTGGCCAAGAGACCCAGTACTTC. Translated, it gives CASSLGFGQETQYF.

This clonotype was recorded at least ten times. This chain connects TRBV28 to TRBJ1-2, with D perhaps matching TRBD1 (5 bases). The CDR3 runs to 15 residues. CDR1 MDHEN and CDR2 SYDVKM come from the germline V gene. Trimming took off 6 bases at V and 6 bases at J, with 20 bases between the two ends. CDR3 loop: CASSPVGSDMHGYTF. In DNA form, the CDR3 reads TGTGCCAGCAGCCCAGTGGGGTCGGACATGCATGGCTACACCTTC.

In this sample, this clonotype turned up many times. The chain uses TRBV20-1 and TRBJ2-2, with D perhaps being TRBD1 or TRBD2 (5 bases each). Germline loops: CDR1 DFQATT, CDR2 SNEGSKA (reference sequence). V was trimmed by 3 bases and J by 6 bases, leaving 11 bases between them. The CDR3 covers 13 residues. The CDR3: CSARRDLPGELFF. The CDR3 DNA reads TGCAGTGCTAGGAGGGACCTACCCGGGGAGCTGTTTTTT.

This clonotype has a count of ten or more. The V gene is TRBV15, the J gene TRBJ2-3; a weak D match, TRBD2 (6 bases). V shed 1 base and J shed 0 bases, with 8 bases lying between them. CDR3 length: 15 residues. Germline CDR1 reads LNHNV; CDR2 reads YYDKDF (reference sequence). This CDR3 reads CATSRVGGSTDTQYF. CDR3 DNA sequence: TGTGCCACCAGCAGAGTGGGGGGAAGCACAGATACGCAGTATTTT.

This clonotype was detected a few times. CDR3: CSAREGLASYEQYF. In DNA, the CDR3 is TGCAGTGCTAGGGAGGGACTAGCGTCCTACGAGCAGTACTTC. V is TRBV20-1 and J is TRBJ2-7; TRBD2 aligns across 10 bases. The CDR3 is 14 amino acids. CDR1 and CDR2 (germline): DFQATT, SNEGSKA (reference sequence). V dropped 3 bases and J dropped 1; count of bases not matched to a gene: 3.